This is a list of T cell receptor beta chains from one sample in a study of T cell repertoires in cytomegalovirus infection. TCRdb recomputed calls from the reads with MiXCR, one row per CDR3 protein. The table shows some 220,000 distinct CDR3 sequences, with roughly an eighth occurring only once. Sequenced sample: PBMCs. The receptors were sampled from a human donor in good health (CMV status not recorded). Some clones in this sample may be carry-over from other donors' samples. Both conserved end residues are part of each CDR3. Each record gives: J gene, CDR3 length, clone size, D gene, V gene, CDR3 protein, CDR3 DNA. The D gene is left open where the match is weak. Where a row states a size, it is once, few, many or the class of an expanded clone; other rows omit it.

TRBJ1-4	15	many	NA	TRBV7-2	CASSPATRANEKLFF	TGTGCCAGCAGCCCCGCAACTAGAGCTAATGAAAAACTGTTTTTT
TRBJ1-2	15	many	TRBD1	TRBV12-3/TRBV12-4	CASSLTQGGDYGYTF	TGTGCCAGCAGTTTGACCCAGGGGGGTGACTATGGCTACACCTTC
TRBJ1-5	15	many	TRBD1	TRBV7-8	CASSLRTGGNQPQHF	TGTGCCAGCAGCTTAAGGACAGGGGGAAATCAGCCCCAGCATTTT
TRBJ1-2	16	many	NA	TRBV7-9	CASSLALGGGRRGYTF	TGTGCCAGCAGCTTAGCGCTAGGGGGGGGTCGGCGTGGCTACACCTTC
TRBJ2-1	16	NA	TRBD2	TRBV19	CASNNGLAGGLNEQFF	TGTGCCAGTAATAACGGACTAGCGGGGGGGCTGAATGAGCAGTTCTTC
TRBJ1-5	15	NA	NA	TRBV28	CASSLGQVVGQPQHF	TGTGCCAGCAGTTTAGGGCAGGTTGTGGGTCAGCCCCAGCATTTT
TRBJ1-2	16	NA	TRBD1	TRBV2	CASSDPGTGEFYGYTF	TGTGCCAGCAGTGATCCCGGGACAGGGGAATTCTATGGCTACACCTTC
TRBJ2-1	11	NA	NA	TRBV12-3/TRBV12-4	CASSLMAEQFF	TGTGCCAGCAGTTTAATGGCTGAGCAGTTCTTC
TRBJ2-1	17	few	NA	TRBV7-2	CASSLEIGRRGGNEQFF	TGTGCCAGCAGCTTAGAAATAGGTAGGAGAGGGGGGAATGAGCAGTTCTTC
TRBJ2-7	13	many	NA	TRBV24-1	CATSDAASYEQYF	TGTGCCACCAGTGATGCGGCTTCCTACGAGCAGTACTTC
TRBJ2-4	16	many	NA	TRBV28	CASSSGGRDTKNIQYF	TGTGCCAGCAGTTCTGGGGGAAGAGATACCAAAAACATTCAGTACTTC
TRBJ2-1	16	few	NA	TRBV19	CASSPLTGTQGNEQFF	TGTGCCAGTAGCCCCCTTACAGGGACCCAAGGGAATGAGCAGTTCTTC
TRBJ2-7	15	many	TRBD2	TRBV20-1	CSARSGTSLAYEQYF	TGCAGTGCTAGAAGTGGGACTAGCCTCGCCTACGAGCAGTACTTC
TRBJ2-5	16	many	NA	TRBV7-2	CASSLGWGGDQETQYF	TGTGCCAGCAGCTTAGGTTGGGGTGGGGACCAAGAGACCCAGTACTTC
TRBJ2-1	16	many	NA	TRBV7-2	CASSLGLGGMYNEQFF	TGTGCCAGCAGCTTAGGGTTAGGGGGGATGTACAATGAGCAGTTCTTC
TRBJ2-1	13	many	NA	TRBV28	CASSFPLRSEQFF	TGTGCCAGCAGTTTTCCCCTCCGGAGTGAGCAGTTCTTC
TRBJ2-1	15	few	NA	TRBV19	CASSVTWDAYNEQFF	TGTGCCAGTAGTGTGACCTGGGACGCCTACAATGAGCAGTTCTTC
TRBJ1-2	13	many	TRBD1	TRBV7-3	CASSRDRGGGYTF	TGTGCCAGCAGCCGGGACAGGGGAGGTGGCTACACCTTC
TRBJ2-4	13	many	NA	TRBV7-2	CASRSTAKNIQYF	TGTGCCAGCAGGTCTACCGCCAAAAACATTCAGTACTTC
TRBJ1-5	14	many	NA	TRBV7-8	CASSEGLGTQPQHF	TGTGCCAGCAGCGAAGGACTAGGGACCCAGCCCCAGCATTTT
TRBJ1-1	16	few	TRBD1	TRBV12-3/TRBV12-4	CASSNTGTGGRAEAFF	TGTGCCAGCAGTAATACCGGGACAGGGGGCCGAGCTGAAGCTTTCTTT
TRBJ1-1	14	NA	NA	TRBV20-1	CSAGSGQLNTEAFF	TGCAGTGCCGGGTCGGGGCAACTGAACACTGAAGCTTTCTTT
TRBJ2-1	15	NA	TRBD2	TRBV20-1	CSASWLAGGPGEQFF	TGCAGTGCTAGCTGGCTAGCGGGAGGGCCAGGGGAGCAGTTCTTC
TRBJ2-4	14	NA	NA	TRBV19	CASSIDRLKNIQYF	TGTGCCAGTAGTATAGATCGGCTCAAAAACATTCAGTACTTC
TRBJ1-1	11	many	NA	TRBV6-2/TRBV6-3	CASRRDGEAFF	TGTGCCAGCAGAAGAGATGGTGAAGCTTTCTTT
TRBJ2-5	12	many	NA	TRBV12-3/TRBV12-4	CASLAGGETQYF	TGTGCCAGCCTAGCCGGGGGAGAGACCCAGTACTTC
TRBJ1-5	14	many	NA	TRBV28	CASSPGLSNQPQHF	TGTGCCAGCAGCCCGGGACTGAGCAATCAGCCCCAGCATTTT
TRBJ1-3	16	many	TRBD1	TRBV7-2	CASSFGQGHSGNTIYF	TGTGCCAGCAGCTTTGGACAGGGCCACTCTGGAAACACCATATATTTT
TRBJ2-6	15	few	TRBD2	TRBV29-1	CSVSTGGSGANVLTF	TGCAGCGTTTCCACGGGAGGCTCTGGGGCCAACGTCCTGACTTTC
TRBJ2-3	14	few	NA	TRBV29-1	CSVESGPDTDTQYF	TGCAGCGTTGAGTCAGGGCCCGACACAGATACGCAGTATTTT
TRBJ2-5	14	NA	NA	TRBV20-1	CSAREGTFRKTQYF	TGCAGTGCTAGAGAGGGGACGTTCCGGAAGACCCAGTACTTC
TRBJ2-5	16	many	TRBD2	TRBV7-6	CASSLGVAGHQETQYF	TGTGCCAGCAGCTTAGGCGTAGCGGGGCACCAAGAGACCCAGTACTTC
TRBJ2-3	14	many	TRBD1	TRBV20-1	CSARGSRGTDTQYF	TGCAGTGCTAGAGGGAGCAGGGGGACAGATACGCAGTATTTT
TRBJ1-4	17	NA	NA	TRBV29-1	CSVYSRGAGVTNEKLFF	TGCAGCGTCTACTCCAGGGGCGCGGGGGTAACTAATGAAAAACTGTTTTTT
TRBJ2-4	16	NA	NA	TRBV28	CASSRDQQGSKNIQYF	TGTGCCAGCAGCCGAGACCAACAGGGATCCAAAAACATTCAGTACTTC
TRBJ2-1	14	few	TRBD1	TRBV15	CATSNRGSYNEQFF	TGTGCCACCAGCAACAGGGGTTCCTACAATGAGCAGTTCTTC
TRBJ2-5	12	many	NA	TRBV6-2/TRBV6-3	CASGTVPETQYF	TGTGCCAGCGGTACCGTCCCGGAGACCCAGTACTTC
TRBJ1-1	15	many	TRBD1	TRBV15	CATSRDRGMNTEAFF	TGTGCCACCAGCAGGGACAGGGGAATGAACACTGAAGCTTTCTTT
TRBJ1-5	13	many	NA	TRBV20-1	CSARGQHNQPQHF	TGCAGTGCTAGAGGTCAGCACAATCAGCCCCAGCATTTT
TRBJ2-4	15	many	NA	TRBV7-2	CASCRDSQGKNIQYF	TGTGCCAGCTGTCGGGACTCGCAGGGAAAAAACATTCAGTACTTC
TRBJ2-7	14	many	TRBD1	TRBV7-8	CASSYRQGGNEQYF	TGTGCCAGCAGCTATCGACAGGGGGGAAACGAGCAGTACTTC
TRBJ1-3	15	few	TRBD1	TRBV4-2	CASSQVTGAGNTIYF	TGTGCCAGCAGCCAAGTCACAGGGGCCGGAAACACCATATATTTT
TRBJ2-2	14	many	NA	TRBV7-8	CASSLADSTGELFF	TGTGCCAGCAGCTTAGCCGATTCCACCGGGGAGCTGTTTTTT
TRBJ1-4	17	many	NA	TRBV7-2	CASSLASGPQTNEKLFF	TGTGCCAGCAGCTTAGCTTCGGGACCGCAAACTAATGAAAAACTGTTTTTT
TRBJ2-2	13	NA	TRBD1	TRBV29-1	CSAGTGRTGELFF	TGCAGCGCTGGGACAGGGAGGACCGGGGAGCTGTTTTTT
TRBJ2-3	17	many	TRBD2	TRBV7-2	CASSLASSGNSLGTQYF	TGTGCCAGCAGCTTAGCATCGAGCGGGAATAGTCTTGGTACGCAGTATTTT
TRBJ1-3	16	many	TRBD1	TRBV7-4	CASSSDRALGGNTIYF	TGTGCCAGCAGCTCCGACAGGGCATTAGGGGGAAACACCATATATTTT
TRBJ2-1	14	NA	TRBD2	TRBV18	CASSLAGTRNEQFF	TGTGCCAGCTCACTAGCGGGAACAAGAAATGAGCAGTTCTTC
TRBJ2-7	16	NA	NA	TRBV5-5	CASSLVADGASYEQYF	TGTGCCAGCAGCTTGGTTGCGGACGGAGCCTCCTACGAGCAGTACTTC
TRBJ2-3	12	many	NA	TRBV7-2	CASSLATDTQYF	TGTGCCAGCAGCTTAGCCACAGATACGCAGTATTTT
TRBJ2-4	16	NA	TRBD2	TRBV20-1	CSARDIISGIQNIQYF	TGCAGTGCTAGAGATATTATTAGCGGGATACAAAACATTCAGTACTTC
TRBJ1-1	15	many	TRBD1	TRBV7-2	CASNLSGTGGEGAFF	TGTGCCAGCAATCTATCCGGGACAGGGGGCGAGGGAGCTTTCTTT
TRBJ1-5	13	few	NA	TRBV4-2	CASSQDFGQPQHF	TGTGCCAGCAGCCAAGATTTTGGTCAGCCCCAGCATTTT
TRBJ2-1	13	many	TRBD1	TRBV5-6	CASSWTGTDEQFF	TGTGCCAGCAGCTGGACAGGGACCGATGAGCAGTTCTTC
TRBJ2-7	16	many	NA	TRBV7-2	CASSLDSGIGTYEQYF	TGTGCCAGCAGCTTAGATAGCGGCATAGGGACCTACGAGCAGTACTTC
TRBJ1-3	11	many	NA	TRBV7-2	CATTSGNTIYF	TGTGCCACTACCTCTGGAAACACCATATATTTT
TRBJ2-1	17	many	TRBD2	TRBV7-2	CASSLASTSGGYNEQFF	TGTGCCAGCAGCTTAGCGTCGACTAGCGGGGGATACAATGAGCAGTTCTTC
TRBJ2-5	16	NA	TRBD2	TRBV19	CASSFHSGAVQETQYF	TGTGCCAGTAGTTTCCATAGCGGGGCCGTCCAAGAGACCCAGTACTTC
TRBJ2-1	16	few	NA	TRBV11-2	CASSLDRLGSHNEQFF	TGTGCCAGCAGCTTAGATCGGTTGGGGTCCCACAATGAGCAGTTCTTC